A single sample is the source of the 18 T cell receptor beta chains below, sequenced in a study of graft-versus-host responses after intestinal transplantation. Repertoires were generated with immunoSEQ multiplex PCR, while TCRdb's copy carries only in-frame clones and drops some. The sample has around 69,000 clones, 90% seen once. These receptors are not linked to any known antigen. The sample in question was unstimulated CD8+ T cells sorted from spleen or lymph node cells, obtained before transplant. The receptors here all came from a human donor who was the organ donor for an intestinal transplant.

This clone was counted only a few times. The chain is built from TRBV28 and TRBJ1-5, with 7 bases aligning to TRBD1. The junction had 6 bases not matched to a gene; V was cut back by 4 bases and J by 3 bases. The length of the CDR3 is 15 residues. CDR1 MDHEN and CDR2 SYDVKM come from the germline V gene. CDR3 nucleotides: TGTGCCAGCAGTTCCGGACAGGCGTCCAATCAGCCCCAGCATTTT. Its protein product is CASSSGQASNQPQHF.

The CDR3 here is CASSQEAGGDTQYF. The CDR3, as DNA: TGTGCCAGCAGCCAAGAAGCAGGTGGGGATACGCAGTATTTT. The chain links TRBV14 to TRBJ2-3, with unresolved D. V dropped 0 bases and J dropped 6 bases, with 10 bases sitting between them. Germline values: CDR1 SGHDN, CDR2 FVKESK. The CDR3 length is 14 residues.

The rearrangement joins TRBV7-2 to TRBJ2-5, with 10 bases aligning to TRBD2. The germline CDR1 and CDR2 sequences are SGHTA and FQGNSA. Trimming at V came to 1 base and at J to 2 bases, leaving 7 bases not matched to a gene. The CDR3 covers 17 residues. The CDR3 loop is CASSLVPSGGLQETQYF. CDR3 sequence (DNA): TGTGCCAGCAGCTTAGTACCTAGCGGGGGTTTGCAAGAGACCCAGTACTTC.

The chain is built from TRBV14 and TRBJ2-1; 11 nucleotides line up with TRBD2. The CDR3 length is 16 residues. CDR1 and CDR2 (germline): SGHDN, FVKESK. V dropped 3 bases and J dropped 3; count of bases not matched to a gene: 4. CDR3 nucleotide sequence: TGTGCCAGCAGCCAGCTAGCGGGGGGTTACTACAATGAGCAGTTCTTC. Translating gives CASSQLAGGYYNEQFF.

This rearrangement joins TRBV7-3 to TRBJ2-5; 7 bases are shared with TRBD2. Germline assignment: CDR1 SGHTA and CDR2 FQGTGA. J was trimmed by 4 bases and V by 2 bases; bases with no gene match: 7. This CDR3 spans 15 amino acids. CDR3 region: CASSLEASGLETQYF. CDR3 bases: TGTGCCAGCAGCTTAGAGGCTAGCGGTTTAGAGACCCAGTACTTC.

This chain uses TRBV5-5 with TRBJ2-7; TRBD2 aligns across 8 bases. The CDR3 covers 17 residues. The V gene end was trimmed by 4 bases and the J gene end by 2 bases; junction bases not matched to a gene: 14. Germline CDR1 and CDR2: SGHKS and YYEKEE (reference sequence). This chain's CDR3 is CASSPQGCGGCAYEQYV. The CDR3 DNA sequence: TGTGCCAGCAGCCCCCAGGGGTGCGGGGGGTGCGCCTACGAGCAGTACGTC.

J is TRBJ2-6 and V is TRBV19, with D maybe TRBD1 (5 bases). CDR1 and CDR2 (germline): LNHDA, SQIVND (reference sequence). Trimming cost V 3 bases and J 0 bases, with 27 bases left between them. This CDR3 has 22 amino acids. The CDR3 region is CASSIPLPSTVEKFSGANVLTF. CDR3 bases: TGTGCCAGTAGTATCCCCCTCCCGTCGACAGTGGAAAAATTCTCTGGGGCCAACGTCCTGACTTTC. The full variable domain, its missing parts supplied by reference TRBV19 and TRBJ2-6, is DGGITQSPKYLFRKEGQNVTLSCEQNLNHDAMYWYRQDPGQGLRLIYYSQIVNDFQKGDIAEGYSVSREKKESFPLTVTSAQKNPTAFYLCASSIPLPSTVEKFSGANVLTFGAGSRLTVL.

The chain recombines TRBV27 with TRBJ2-1; 10 bases match TRBD2. This CDR3 has 16 residues. V lost 1 base, J lost 6 bases, and 6 bases stayed unmatched. Germline V gene lookup returns CDR1 MNHEY and CDR2 SMNVEV (reference sequence). Written as DNA, the CDR3 is TGTGCCAGCAGTTTATTCGCGAGCGGGGGGGCCAATGAGCAGTTCTTC. Its translation: CASSLFASGGANEQFF.

V gene TRBV19 combines with J gene TRBJ2-3; 10 nucleotides align to TRBD1. Germline V gene lookup returns CDR1 LNHDA and CDR2 SQIVND (reference sequence). The CDR3 covers 15 residues. Trimming cost V 6 bases and J 4 bases; bases outside gene matches: 7. CDR3 protein: CASRAGTGESDTQYF. CDR3 DNA sequence: TGTGCCAGTAGGGCCGGGACAGGGGAGTCAGATACGCAGTATTTT. Full variable domain (rest looked up from reference TRBV19 and TRBJ2-3): DGGITQSPKYLFRKEGQNVTLSCEQNLNHDAMYWYRQDPGQGLRLIYYSQIVNDFQKGDIAEGYSVSREKKESFPLTVTSAQKNPTAFYLCASRAGTGESDTQYFGPGTRLTVL.

The V and J genes are TRBV7-8 and TRBJ2-3; maybe TRBD1 (5 bases). Germline V gene data show CDR1 as SGHVS and CDR2 as FQNEAQ. Trimming stripped 1 base from V and 2 bases from J, with 10 bases between. This CDR3 spans 15 amino acids. The CDR3 DNA follows: TGTGCCAGCAGCTTAGGGACAACCGTCACAGATACGCAGTATTTT. Amino acid sequence: CASSLGTTVTDTQYF.

This chain links TRBV28 with TRBJ2-2, with 11 bases that match TRBD2. The length of the CDR3 is 18 residues. V shed 4 bases and J 0 bases; nucleotides not matched to a gene: 7. Germline V lookup: CDR1 MDHEN, CDR2 SYDVKM. CDR3 sequence reads: CASSWTSGLYANTGELFF. DNA of the CDR3: TGTGCCAGCAGTTGGACTAGCGGGCTATACGCGAACACCGGGGAGCTGTTTTTT. The entire variable domain, with the rest obtained from reference TRBV28 and TRBJ2-2, is as follows: DVKVTQSSRYLVKRTGEKVFLECVQDMDHENMFWYRQDPGLGLRLIYFSYDVKMKEKGDIPEGYSVSREKKERFSLILESASTNQTSMYLCASSWTSGLYANTGELFFGEGSRLTVL.

V usage is TRBV7-9 and J usage is TRBJ1-5, with TRBD1 matching 10 bases. V shed 4 bases, J shed 7 bases, and the junction held 7 bases outside the gene matches. Germline assignment: CDR1 SEHNR and CDR2 FQNEAQ (reference sequence). CDR3 length: 15 amino acids. The CDR3 coding sequence is TGTGCCAGCAGCTCGGGACAGGGGTCGAAGCAGCCCCAGCATTTT. As protein: CASSSGQGSKQPQHF.

This chain links TRBV28 with TRBJ1-5; 8 bases are a match to TRBD1. J lost 3 bases, V lost 5 bases, and 6 bases had no gene match. The CDR3 sequence is 15 residues long. Germline CDR1 is MDHEN and CDR2 is SYDVKM. DNA of the CDR3: TGTGCCAGCAGTCCGAGGACAGGGATCAATCAGCCCCAGCATTTT. Residues: CASSPRTGINQPQHF.

This clone was picked up a small number of times. The chain links TRBV6-4 to TRBJ2-5, with no clear D. The germline V gene has CDR1 MRHNA and CDR2 SNTAGT. This CDR3 has 13 residues. V lost 3 bases and J lost 2, with 7 bases in between. The CDR3 loop is CASSEENQETQYF. The DNA of the CDR3 is TGTGCCAGCAGTGAAGAGAATCAAGAGACCCAGTACTTC.

This clone has just one count. This chain uses TRBV11-3 with TRBJ2-1; D is unclear. The V end lost 2 bases, the J end lost 7 bases, and 6 bases lay between the germline ends. CDR3 length: 12 amino acids. The V gene's germline CDR1 is SGHNT and CDR2 YENEEA. Here the CDR3 DNA reads TGTGCCAGCAGCTTAAGAGTAAATGAGCAGTTCTTC. Translation gives CASSLRVNEQFF.

The V and J genes are TRBV6-5 and TRBJ1-6; D is ambiguous. The CDR3 covers 15 residues. V was cut by 0 bases and J by 6 bases, with 9 bases left in between. The V gene's germline CDR1 is MNHEY and CDR2 SVGAGI. The CDR3 coding sequence is TGTGCCAGCAGTTACTCATTCGGTTCTAATTCACCCCTCCACTTT. This encodes CASSYSFGSNSPLHF.

This rearrangement joins TRBV7-9 to TRBJ2-7; weak D call: TRBD2 (6 bases). Trimming pared 0 bases from V and 2 bases from J, leaving 14 bases between. Germline assignment: CDR1 SEHNR and CDR2 FQNEAQ (reference sequence). This CDR3 spans 16 amino acids. DNA for the CDR3: TGTGCCAGCAGCTTAGCGTGGGGAGGTCCGACCTACGAGCAGTACGTC. Its translation is CASSLAWGGPTYEQYV.

The J gene is TRBJ2-1, the V gene TRBV4-1; TRBD2 agrees at 7 bases. The CDR3 spans 16 residues. Per germline, CDR1 MGHRA and CDR2 YSYEKL. V lost 1 base to trimming and J lost 0 bases; unmatched junction nucleotides: 3. Here the CDR3 reads CASSQGAGISYNEQFF. The CDR3 nucleotides read TGCGCCAGCAGCCAAGGAGCGGGAATCTCCTACAATGAGCAGTTCTTC.